The entry below gives a single TCR beta chain sequence along with its context. Antigen unknown. The length of the CDR3 is 16 residues. Between the trimmed V and J ends, which lost 5 bases and 3 bases, there was a span of 19 bases. The germline V gene has CDR1 MNHEY and CDR2 SMNVEV (reference sequence). As to treatment: AdE1-LMPpoly-expanded autologous EBV-specific T-cell therapy followed by anti-PD-1 nivolumab. The data derive from a study of EBV T-cell therapy then PD-1 blockade in nasopharyngeal carcinoma. Only in-frame clones appear in the TCRdb table, and some are missing; sequencing was by immunoSEQ multiplex PCR. The sample has 24,000 or so clones; nearly 85% are singletons.

The sample in question was CD8+ T cells from blood, obtained at day 61 from a patient whose treatment included autologous EBV-specific T cells and nivolumab. This receptor was identified in a man aged 35-49 years with nasopharyngeal carcinoma. The rearrangement joins TRBV27 to TRBJ1-1; D is possibly TRBD1 (5 bases). The CDR3 spells CASSPGSRVYDTEAFF. The DNA for the CDR3 is TGTGCCAGCAGTCCGGGGAGCAGGGTCTATGACACTGAAGCTTTCTTT.